The entry below gives a single T cell receptor (beta chain) sequence along with its context. Its antigen is still unknown. This entry is derived from a study of cytomegalovirus exposure and HLA in healthy donors. Whole-study findings and limits: Reports credit the classifier with highly specific, highly sensitive diagnosis of cytomegalovirus status.

The validation cohort, a group of over a hundred subjects, included the donors and was separate from the roughly 670-subject first cohort. Germline V gene sequence: CDR1 MNHEY, CDR2 SVGAGI. The CDR3 is 15 amino acids. Trimming took 5 bases from V and 7 from J; bases not matched to a gene: 10. Sequencing used immunoSEQ multiplex PCR; TCRdb keeps in-frame clones, though not all of them. The data show fewer than 60,000 clones, over 85% seen once. This receptor was identified in a woman aged 18-29 years in good health and CMV-seropositive. The sequenced sample was PBMCs. The chain combines TRBV6-5 with TRBJ2-2; the match to TRBD1 covers 7 bases. As DNA, the CDR3 is TGTGCCAGCAGTCGCTCTGTAGGGGGCCTCGGGGAGCTGTTTTTT. It is translated as CASSRSVGGLGELFF.